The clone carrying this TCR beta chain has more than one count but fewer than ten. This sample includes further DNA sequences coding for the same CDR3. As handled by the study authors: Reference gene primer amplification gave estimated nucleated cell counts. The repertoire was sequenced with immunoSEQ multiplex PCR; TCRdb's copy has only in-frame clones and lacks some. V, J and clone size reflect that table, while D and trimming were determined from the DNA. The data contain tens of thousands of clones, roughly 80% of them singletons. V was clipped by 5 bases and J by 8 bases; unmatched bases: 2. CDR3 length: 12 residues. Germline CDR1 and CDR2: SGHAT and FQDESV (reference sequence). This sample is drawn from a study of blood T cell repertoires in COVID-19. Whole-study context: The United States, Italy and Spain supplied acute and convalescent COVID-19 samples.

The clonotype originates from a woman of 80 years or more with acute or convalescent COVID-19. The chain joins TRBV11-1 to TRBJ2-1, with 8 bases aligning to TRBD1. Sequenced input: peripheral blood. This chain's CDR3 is CASSPDRDEQFF. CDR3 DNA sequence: TGTGCCAGCAGCCCGGACAGGGATGAGCAGTTCTTC.